This TCR beta chain is from a study of T-cell reconstitution after alpha-beta-depleted transplantation in children. General study results and limits: Expanded graft clones numbering several hundred reportedly gave rise to alpha-beta T cells about two months after transplant.

The TCRbeta library was prepared with unique molecular identifiers. TCRdb re-derived calls from the PCR reads in MiXCR, one entry per CDR3 protein. This table holds about 180,000 distinct CDR3 sequences, around 10% found once. In this sample, this clonotype turned up many times. The antigen remains undetermined. Per the germline V gene, CDR1 is SGHTA and CDR2 is FQGNSA. The V gene lost 5 bases and the J gene lost 5 bases, with 12 bases spanning the gap. This CDR3 contains 14 residues. The sequences come from PBMCs, collected before TCRalphabeta/CD19-depleted stem cell transplant. The chain joins TRBV7-2 to TRBJ2-2, with a weak D call TRBD2 (7 bases). The clonotype originates from a boy aged 2 to 10 with acute myeloid leukemia, due to receive a stem cell transplant. The CDR3 bases are TGTGCCAGCAGCCTTGAGGGGGGGACCGGGGAGCTGTTTTTT. Translated: CASSLEGGTGELFF.